The 19 T cell receptor beta chains below all came from one sample that was sequenced in a study of shared clonotypes between healthy human individuals (dated by TCRdb to 2018 to 2020). Libraries were constructed by the immunoSEQ multiplex PCR assay. The table comes from immuneACCESS by way of TCRdb, which keeps in-frame sequences with V and J called. Part of the clones is missing from these tables; in studies checked, under half for an unresolved V gene and the rest for unknown reasons. The sample records 2 million to 2.5 million clones, over 90% of which are singletons. Together, the top ten hold 0.3% to 0.4% of the sample. The sample consisted of naive CD4+ T cells from PBMCs. Taken with the paper, the label for cell subset or site translates to: CD45RA+ positively selected. All receptors come from a man younger than 35 in good health. Some clones in this sample may be carry-over from other donors' samples.

The J gene is TRBJ2-7, the V gene TRBV19; 7 nucleotides align to TRBD1. The V segment lost 7 bases and the J segment 4 bases; nucleotides outside the gene matches: 10. The CDR3 loop spans 14 amino acids. From germline, CDR1 is LNHDA and CDR2 SQIVND (reference sequence). CDR3 DNA sequence: TGTGCCAGTAAGTTCAGGACAGGACCGTACGAGCAGTACTTC. Translated: CASKFRTGPYEQYF.

The chain combines TRBV5-1 with TRBJ1-2; TRBD1 is a possible D gene (5 bases). The CDR3 consists of 15 residues. Looked up from germline, CDR1 is SGHRS and CDR2 is YFSETQ. The V and J ends lost 0 bases and 0 bases respectively, with 9 bases between them. CDR3 loop: CASSLGPGTNYGYTF. The CDR3 nucleotides read TGCGCCAGCAGCTTGGGTCCAGGGACTAACTATGGCTACACCTTC.

This sequence joins TRBV6-1 and TRBJ1-4; D is unresolved. V gave up 5 bases and J gave up 4 bases, with 11 bases separating them. Germline values: CDR1 MNHNS, CDR2 SASEGT. The CDR3 spans 14 residues. CDR3 in amino acids: CASSSRFNNEKLFF. As DNA, the CDR3 is TGTGCCAGCAGTTCCAGATTCAATAATGAAAAACTGTTTTTT.

The genes are TRBV28 and TRBJ1-5; 11 bases are shared with TRBD1. Per germline, CDR1 MDHEN and CDR2 SYDVKM. The CDR3 is 17 amino acids. Trimming removed 2 bases from V and 7 bases from J; junction bases left unmatched: 10. The CDR3 loop reads CASSLTLDRGLGQPQHF. Here the CDR3 DNA reads TGTGCCAGCAGTTTAACCTTGGACAGGGGGCTGGGGCAGCCCCAGCATTTT. The full variable domain, completed using reference TRBV28 and TRBJ1-5, is DVKVTQSSRYLVKRTGEKVFLECVQDMDHENMFWYRQDPGLGLRLIYFSYDVKMKEKGDIPEGYSVSREKKERFSLILESASTNQTSMYLCASSLTLDRGLGQPQHFGDGTRLSIL.

The chain recombines TRBV6-5 with TRBJ2-7; D ambiguous. The CDR3 covers 15 residues. V shed 6 bases and J shed 0 bases, with 15 bases lying between them. CDR1 and CDR2 from the germline V gene are MNHEY and SVGAGI. The CDR3 reads CASRNGVLSSYEQYF. The CDR3 region has the DNA TGTGCCAGCAGAAATGGAGTATTAAGCTCCTACGAGCAGTACTTC.

The chain combines TRBV19 with TRBJ2-5; D gene ambiguous. The germline V gene has CDR1 LNHDA and CDR2 SQIVND (reference sequence). With 5 bases removed from V and 0 bases from J, the gap between germline ends came to 10 bases. The length of the CDR3 is 14 residues. As DNA, the CDR3 is TGTGCCAGTAGTCCACGGAAGTACCAAGAGACCCAGTACTTC. Encoded protein: CASSPRKYQETQYF.

This sequence joins TRBV11-2 and TRBJ2-7; tentatively, D is TRBD2 (5 bases). V was pared by 2 bases and J by 5 bases, with 16 bases between. Germline loops: CDR1 SGHAT, CDR2 FQNNGV. The CDR3 consists of 15 residues. The CDR3 region is CASSLFGFVGDEQYF. The CDR3 DNA reads as TGTGCCAGCAGCTTATTCGGATTTGTCGGGGACGAGCAGTACTTC.

The chain has TRBV28 and TRBJ2-6; 7 bases align to TRBD1. The CDR3 has 17 amino acids. Germline-derived CDR1 and CDR2 are MDHEN and SYDVKM. V trimming: 5 bases; J trimming: 3 bases; junction bases outside the gene matches: 10. The CDR3 sequence: CASSPRTGVNGANVLTF. CDR3 bases: TGTGCCAGCAGTCCCCGGACAGGTGTGAATGGGGCCAACGTCCTGACTTTC.

CDR3 nucleotide sequence: TGTGCCAGTAGTCCTACTAGCGGGAGTTATAATTACGAGCAGTACTTC. It codes for CASSPTSGSYNYEQYF. V is TRBV19 and J is TRBJ2-7; 11 bases are a match to TRBD2. V trimming: 5 bases; J trimming: 4 bases; junction bases outside the gene matches: 10. Per the germline V gene, CDR1 is LNHDA and CDR2 is SQIVND (reference sequence). This CDR3 has 16 amino acids.

The table lists this clone with a count of one. Other DNA variants within this sample encode the same CDR3. The chain recombines TRBV18 with TRBJ2-6; D is unresolved. V shed 6 bases and J shed 3 bases, with 3 bases lying between them. The CDR3 runs 12 residues. In germline, CDR1 is KGHSH, CDR2 LQKENI. The CDR3 loop is CASSLGANVLTF. CDR3 nucleotides: TGTGCCAGCTCGCTTGGGGCCAACGTCCTGACTTTC.

The V gene is TRBV6-4, the J gene TRBJ2-2, with D possibly TRBD2 on 6 matching bases. CDR1 and CDR2 (germline): MRHNA, SNTAGT. CDR3 length: 13 residues. V was pared by 9 bases and J by 5 bases, with 13 bases between. Here the CDR3 reads CARSGSFTGELFF. The CDR3 bases are TGTGCCAGGTCCGGGAGTTTTACCGGGGAGCTGTTTTTT.

J is TRBJ1-4 and V is TRBV14; unclear D gene. The CDR3 is made up of 14 amino acids. Trimming removed 0 bases from V and 8 bases from J, with 10 bases in between. CDR1 is SGHDN, CDR2 FVKESK, per germline. DNA for the CDR3: TGTGCCAGCAGCCAAGACCCACGGCGGGAAAAACTGTTTTTT. This sequence encodes CASSQDPRREKLFF.

The chain is built from TRBV28 and TRBJ1-1, with D unresolved. The V gene's germline CDR1 is MDHEN and CDR2 SYDVKM. The CDR3 totals 13 residues. Trimming removed 8 bases from V and 5 bases from J, with 15 bases in between. The CDR3 spells CASRSPGKTEAFF. Written as DNA, the CDR3 is TGTGCCAGCCGTTCACCGGGGAAAACTGAAGCTTTCTTT.

V usage is TRBV29-1 and J usage is TRBJ2-5; possibly TRBD2 for D (7 bases). The CDR3 extends over 15 amino acids. CDR1 is SQVTM and CDR2 is ANQGSEA in the germline V gene. CDR3 residues: CSYIKGGGGGETQYF. The CDR3 coding sequence is TGCAGTTATATAAAAGGGGGGGGAGGAGGAGAGACCCAGTACTTC.

The chain couples TRBV28 to TRBJ2-7; TRBD1 matches at 9 bases. The length of the CDR3 is 18 residues. Trimming removed 3 bases from V and 1 base from J; junction bases left unmatched: 13. Germline V gene data show CDR1 as MDHEN and CDR2 as SYDVKM. The CDR3 reads CASSFRSLGTGYSYEQYF. Written as DNA, the CDR3 is TGTGCCAGCAGTTTTCGGTCCCTGGGGACAGGGTATTCCTACGAGCAGTACTTC.

This chain links TRBV10-3 with TRBJ2-2, with no clear D. Germline CDR1 is ENHRY and CDR2 is SYGVKD. The V gene lost 7 bases and the J gene lost 3 bases, with 12 bases spanning the gap. This CDR3 is 14 amino acids long. The CDR3, as DNA: TGTGCCATCAAATCTCGCGAGGACACCGGGGAGCTGTTTTTT. It encodes CAIKSREDTGELFF.

The chain joins TRBV4-3 to TRBJ1-2, with a weak D call TRBD1 (5 bases). Trimming pared 1 base from V and 2 bases from J, leaving 11 bases between. CDR1 and CDR2 (germline): LGHNA, YSLEER. The CDR3 is made up of 15 amino acids. The CDR3 DNA sequence: TGCGCCAGCAGCCAAGCCACAACAGGAAACTATGGCTACACCTTC. Its translation: CASSQATTGNYGYTF.

The rearrangement joins TRBV18 to TRBJ2-3; 10 bases match TRBD2. The CDR3 covers 17 residues. Germline loops: CDR1 KGHSH, CDR2 LQKENI. With 3 bases clipped from V and 3 bases from J, the junction kept 9 bases outside the gene matches. CDR3 nucleotide sequence: TGTGCCAGCTCACCCGGTCTAGCGGGAGTCGGGACAGATACGCAGTATTTT. Its protein product is CASSPGLAGVGTDTQYF.

This clone was recorded only once. The CDR3 region is CASSQEVSAGRTGELFF. As DNA, the CDR3 is TGCGCCAGCAGCCAAGAAGTTTCGGCCGGGAGGACCGGGGAGCTGTTTTTT. This chain links TRBV4-3 with TRBJ2-2, with 7 bases matching TRBD2. CDR3 size: 17 residues. In germline, CDR1 is LGHNA, CDR2 YSLEER. J gave up 5 bases and V 0 bases, and 9 bases lay outside the gene matches.